These 18 T cell receptor beta chains originate from one sample sequenced in a study of T-cell reconstitution after alpha-beta-depleted transplantation in children. This sample's TCRbeta library carried unique molecular identifier barcodes. TCRdb fed the PCR reads into MiXCR, producing one record per CDR3 protein. The sample lists hundreds of thousands of distinct CDR3 sequences; about an eighth were seen once. The material was PBMCs, obtained before TCRalphabeta/CD19-depleted stem cell transplant. The receptors derive from a girl aged 2-10 years with congenital amegakaryocytic thrombocytopenia, due to receive a stem cell transplant.

This clonotype showed up just a few times. The J gene is TRBJ2-1, the V gene TRBV7-6; D is unclear. CDR1 SGHVS and CDR2 FNYEAQ come from the germline V gene. Trimming took off 0 bases at V and 7 bases at J, with 7 bases between the two ends. The CDR3 runs to 13 residues. The DNA for the CDR3 is TGTGCCAGCAGCTTAGCCCCGATGAATGAGCAGTTCTTC. This codes for CASSLAPMNEQFF.

This clonotype was detected many times. The rearrangement links TRBV12-3 or TRBV12-4 to TRBJ2-3; possibly TRBD1 or TRBD2 for D (5 bases each). The CDR3 loop spans 13 amino acids. Trimming took 5 bases from V and 8 from J, leaving 14 bases between them. Written as DNA, the CDR3 is TGTGCCAGCAGTCCGGGGCTTACGCGTACGCAGTATTTT. It translates to CASSPGLTRTQYF.

This clonotype was observed at least ten times. The chain's CDR3 is CSVSTSGAYNEQFF. Written as DNA, the CDR3 is TGCAGCGTCTCTACTAGCGGAGCGTACAATGAGCAGTTCTTC. V is TRBV29-1 and J is TRBJ2-1, with 8 bases matching TRBD2. CDR1 is SQVTM, CDR2 ANQGSEA, per germline. This CDR3 contains 14 residues. V lost 6 bases, J lost 4 bases, and 8 bases stayed unmatched.

There are many counts of this clonotype. The rearrangement joins TRBV5-1 to TRBJ2-3; 8 bases match TRBD2. The CDR3 sequence is 16 residues long. Trimming removed 0 bases from V and 5 bases from J; junction bases left unmatched: 8. The V gene's germline CDR1 is SGHRS and CDR2 YFSETQ. The CDR3 protein is CASSLAAAGEGDTQYF. CDR3 DNA: TGCGCCAGCAGCTTGGCCGCAGCGGGAGAAGGAGATACGCAGTATTTT.

This clonotype was counted a few times. V gene TRBV12-3 or TRBV12-4 combines with J gene TRBJ2-3; weak D call: TRBD2 (6 bases). The CDR3 is made up of 16 amino acids. Trimming removed 5 bases from V and 4 bases from J, with 19 bases in between. The DNA for the CDR3 is TGTGCCAGCAGTCCTGGGACTGGGATGCGCCCAGATACGCAGTATTTT. Its protein product is CASSPGTGMRPDTQYF.

This clonotype showed up many times. The chain couples TRBV20-1 to TRBJ2-2; tentative D call: TRBD1 (6 bases). The CDR3 loop spans 16 amino acids. V was cut by 5 bases and J by 3 bases, with 19 bases left in between. Germline values: CDR1 DFQATT, CDR2 SNEGSKA (reference sequence). The CDR3 sequence: CSARRDNKPDTGELFF. CDR3 DNA sequence: TGCAGTGCTCGCCGGGACAACAAACCAGACACCGGGGAGCTGTTTTTT.

V gene TRBV5-1 combines with J gene TRBJ2-1, with D perhaps assigned TRBD1 or TRBD2 (6 bases each). Germline loops: CDR1 SGHRS, CDR2 YFSETQ. V was trimmed by 4 bases and J by 7 bases, leaving 18 bases between them. The CDR3 has 15 amino acids. The DNA for the CDR3 is TGCGCCAGCAGCGCCCAGGGGACTGGGACGAATGAGCAGTTCTTC. Translation gives CASSAQGTGTNEQFF.

This chain joins TRBV29-1 and TRBJ1-2, with D uncertain. V was pared by 3 bases and J by 0 bases, with 5 bases between. Looked up from germline, CDR1 is SQVTM and CDR2 is ANQGSEA. The CDR3 covers 12 residues. The DNA for the CDR3 is TGCAGCGTTGATGGGGCTAACTATGGCTACACCTTC. Protein sequence: CSVDGANYGYTF. The full variable domain, completed using reference TRBV29-1 and TRBJ1-2, is SAVISQKPSRDICQRGTSLTIQCQVDSQVTMMFWYRQQPGQSLTLIATANQGSEATYESGFVIDKFPISRPNLTFSTLTVSNMSPEDSSIYLCSVDGANYGYTFGSGTRLTVV.

This chain joins TRBV7-8 and TRBJ2-1, with a tentative D call TRBD2 (5 bases). CDR3 size: 16 residues. CDR1 and CDR2 from the germline V gene are SGHVS and FQNEAQ. V lost 3 bases, J lost 8 bases, and 20 bases lay in between. The CDR3 DNA follows: TGTGCCAGCAGCTTGCGGGTGGTATTAGTCTTGGATGAGCAGTTCTTC. Translation gives CASSLRVVLVLDEQFF.

This clonotype came up many times. V and J are TRBV18 and TRBJ2-1, with D unresolved. V gave up 2 bases and J gave up 8 bases, with 16 bases separating them. This CDR3 is built from 15 residues. Germline assignment: CDR1 KGHSH and CDR2 LQKENI. The CDR3 here is CASSPSPAFRDEQFF. CDR3 nucleotides: TGTGCCAGCTCACCATCTCCGGCCTTTAGGGATGAGCAGTTCTTC.

In this sample, this clonotype turned up a few times. The chain joins TRBV5-1 to TRBJ2-7; tentative D call: TRBD2 (6 bases). Germline V CDR1 and CDR2: SGHRS, YFSETQ. This CDR3 has 18 amino acids. V lost 6 bases and J lost 2, with 27 bases in between. DNA for the CDR3: TGCGCCAGCACCCCAACTTACAGCGGATTCGGAGGGCCCTACGAGCAGTACTTC. Translating gives CASTPTYSGFGGPYEQYF.

The J gene is TRBJ2-2, the V gene TRBV12-3 or TRBV12-4, with 11 bases matching TRBD2. The V segment lost 7 bases and the J segment 5 bases; nucleotides outside the gene matches: 3. The CDR3 runs to 14 residues. CDR3 residues: CASTRTSGTGELFF. The CDR3, as DNA: TGTGCCAGCACCCGGACTAGCGGGACCGGGGAGCTGTTTTTT.

This clonotype was seen many times. The V and J genes are TRBV20-1 and TRBJ1-2, with D possibly being TRBD1 (5 bases). The CDR3 runs to 13 residues. Germline lookup yields CDR1 DFQATT and CDR2 SNEGSKA (reference sequence). Trimming shortened V by 1 base and J by 9 bases, and 15 bases separated the two germline ends. In DNA, the CDR3 is TGCAGTGCTAGAGTCACCTCCTCAGGGAGCTACACCTTC. It encodes CSARVTSSGSYTF.

The table lists this clonotype with many counts. This chain uses TRBV5-1 with TRBJ2-7, with 7 nucleotides matching TRBD1. The germline V gene has CDR1 SGHRS and CDR2 YFSETQ. The V segment lost 3 bases and the J segment 1 base; nucleotides outside the gene matches: 7. CDR3 size: 15 residues. The CDR3 DNA reads TGCGCCAGCAGCTGGGGCACAGGGGATTCCTACGAGCAGTACTTC. Its translation is CASSWGTGDSYEQYF.

The CDR3 bases are TGTGCCAGCAGCCTCACTCCGGAAATAGCGGGAGGCACAGATACGCAGTATTTT. This codes for CASSLTPEIAGGTDTQYF. The chain uses TRBV11-2 and TRBJ2-3; TRBD2 matches 9 bases. Germline loops: CDR1 SGHAT, CDR2 FQNNGV. The CDR3 covers 18 residues. The junction had 13 bases not matched to a gene; V was cut back by 5 bases and J by 1 base.

This clonotype has a count of ten or more. The chain combines TRBV20-1 with TRBJ2-1; D may be TRBD1 or TRBD2 (5 bases each). V was trimmed by 6 bases and J by 6 bases, leaving 18 bases between them. CDR1 is DFQATT, CDR2 SNEGSKA, per germline (reference sequence). The CDR3 covers 14 residues. Here the CDR3 reads CSATSGSGVNEQFF. The CDR3 DNA sequence: TGCAGTGCCACCTCAGGGTCCGGGGTCAATGAGCAGTTCTTC.

This clonotype has ten or more counts. The rearrangement joins TRBV5-1 to TRBJ2-7, with D uncertain. CDR3 size: 15 residues. The V gene's germline CDR1 is SGHRS and CDR2 YFSETQ. The V end was cut by 2 bases, the J end by 0 bases, with 12 bases between. As DNA, the CDR3 is TGCGCCAGCAGCTTAACCAACAGTAACTCCTACGAGCAGTACTTC. As protein: CASSLTNSNSYEQYF.

The chain links TRBV20-1 to TRBJ2-1; D remains unclear. The V end was cut by 0 bases, the J end by 9 bases, with 12 bases between. The CDR3 length is 13 residues. CDR1 and CDR2 (germline): DFQATT, SNEGSKA (reference sequence). The CDR3 region is CSARDSLVGEQFF. In DNA form, the CDR3 reads TGCAGTGCTAGAGATTCCCTAGTTGGTGAGCAGTTCTTC.